This T cell receptor beta chain was sequenced for a study of Ad26.COV2.S vaccination and SARS-CoV-2 variants. The assay was immunoSEQ multiplex PCR, and TCRdb's table has in-frame clones only and misses some. The sample records about 350,000 clones, 90% to 95% being singletons. This CDR3 contains 16 residues. The V gene lost 3 bases and the J gene lost 6 bases, with 20 bases spanning the gap. Germline assignment: CDR1 ENHRY and CDR2 SYGVKD. To note about this clone: Its antigen is not known.

Study results and caveats: Non-spike TCR breadth did not differ much between vaccine and placebo recipients. Placebo recipients had lower spike-specific TCR breadth than vaccine recipients. Spike-specific responses of CD8+ and CD4+ T cells were reported to display substantial breadth after vaccination. Assessments of TCR breadth and depth may have underestimated the total T cell responses.

The TCR sequence derives from a human donor who had recovered from COVID-19. V gene TRBV10-3 combines with J gene TRBJ1-2; D gene ambiguous. The sequenced sample was peripheral blood, obtained after recovery from COVID-19. CDR3 bases: TGTGCCATCAGTGACTTACAAGGGTTTCAGGCTGATGGCTACACCTTC. This encodes CAISDLQGFQADGYTF.